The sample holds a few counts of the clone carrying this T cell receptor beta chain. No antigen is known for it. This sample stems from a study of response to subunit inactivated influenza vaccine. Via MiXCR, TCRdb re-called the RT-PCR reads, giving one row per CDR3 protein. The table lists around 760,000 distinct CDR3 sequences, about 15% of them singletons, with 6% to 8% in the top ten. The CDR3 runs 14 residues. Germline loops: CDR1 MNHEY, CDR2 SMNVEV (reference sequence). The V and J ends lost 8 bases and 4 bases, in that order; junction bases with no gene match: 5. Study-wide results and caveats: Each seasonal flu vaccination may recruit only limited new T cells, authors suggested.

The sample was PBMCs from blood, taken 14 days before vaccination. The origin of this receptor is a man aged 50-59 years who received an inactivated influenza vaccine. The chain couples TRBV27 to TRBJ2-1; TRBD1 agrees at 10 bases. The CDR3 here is CASAPGQGYNEQFF. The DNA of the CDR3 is TGTGCCAGCGCGCCGGGACAGGGGTACAATGAGCAGTTCTTC.